This TCR beta chain was found in a study of blood T cell repertoires in COVID-19. CDR3 length equals 16 residues. Germline assignment: CDR1 SEHNR and CDR2 FQNEAQ (reference sequence). V trimming: 6 bases; J trimming: 1 base; junction bases outside the gene matches: 10. Data came from immunoSEQ multiplex PCR; TCRdb stores just in-frame clones and leaves some out. The top ten clones hold about a sixth of a sample with 25,000 to 35,000 clones, approximately 81% of them seen once. The TCR sequence derives from a woman between 55 and 75 years old with acute or convalescent COVID-19. The sample was peripheral blood. J is TRBJ2-3 and V is TRBV7-9; 7 bases fit TRBD1. The CDR3, as DNA: TGTGCCAGCAGATCCCCGACAGGGACGGGCACAGATACGCAGTATTTT. This gives the protein CASRSPTGTGTDTQYF. The full variable domain, in which reference TRBV7-9 and TRBJ2-3 provide the parts outside the CDR3, is DTGVSQNPRHKITKRGQNVTFRCDPISEHNRLYWYRQTLGQGPEFLTYFQNEAQLEKSRLLSDRFSAERPKGSFSTLEIQRTEQGDSAMYLCASRSPTGTGTDTQYFGPGTRLTVL.